The sequence of this T cell receptor beta chain was determined in a study of blood T cells in healthy people across ages. Primers used in a second PCR of about 6 to 11 cycles were a sample-barcoded 5' primer and a J-beta primer mix. A single record per CDR3 protein comes from TCRdb applying MiXCR to the 5' RACE reads. This table holds approximately 800,000 distinct CDR3 sequences, about 46% found once. The germline V and J ends were trimmed by 6 bases and 2 bases, with 11 bases remaining between them. The germline V gene has CDR1 SQVTM and CDR2 ANQGSEA. The CDR3 spans 12 residues. For every donor, a draw yielded around 10 milliliters of peripheral blood.

The V call is TRBV29-1, the J call TRBJ2-7; D not resolved. Sequenced sample: blood. The receptor was derived from an elderly man in good health. CDR3 residues: CSVALSPYEQYF. CDR3 sequence (DNA): TGCAGCGTCGCACTATCCCCCTACGAGCAGTACTTC.